Below are 24 T cell receptor beta chains sequenced from a single sample in a study of OX40 agonist ivuxolimab in advanced cancers. TCRdb's table, derived via immunoSEQ multiplex PCR, lists solely in-frame clones and lacks some. The sample yields about 64,000 clones, around 80% seen once. The sequencing used CD4+ or CD8+ T cells sorted from blood, collected in a trial of the OX40 agonist ivuxolimab. The origin of the receptors is an adult with an advanced solid tumor such as melanoma, head and neck, liver or kidney cancer.

The chain is built from TRBV2 and TRBJ1-2; tentative D call: TRBD1 (5 bases). The V end was cut by 8 bases, the J end by 8 bases, with 15 bases between. Germline assignment: CDR1 SNHLY and CDR2 FYNNEI. This CDR3 has 12 residues. The CDR3 DNA follows: TGTGCCAGCTCTATTAGGGGTAGGGGCTACACCTTC. As protein: CASSIRGRGYTF. Drawing the rest from reference TRBV2 and TRBJ1-2, the complete variable domain is EPEVTQTPSHQVTQMGQEVILRCVPISNHLYFYWYRQILGQKVEFLVSFYNNEISEKSEIFDDQFSVERPDGSNFTLKIRSTKLEDSAMYFCASSIRGRGYTFGSGTRLTVV.

This chain links TRBV11-2 with TRBJ2-7, with 9 bases identical to TRBD1. The length of the CDR3 is 15 residues. Germline V CDR1 and CDR2: SGHAT, FQNNGV. V shed 4 bases and J 3 bases; nucleotides not matched to a gene: 7. CDR3 DNA sequence: TGTGCCAGCAGCTCAACCGGGACAGGGAGCTACGAGCAGTACTTC. It specifies CASSSTGTGSYEQYF.

The chain links TRBV6-1 to TRBJ1-2; 12 bases align to TRBD1. The CDR3 sequence is 16 residues long. V dropped 3 bases and J dropped 8; count of bases not matched to a gene: 10. The germline gives CDR1 MNHNS, CDR2 SASEGT. This chain's CDR3 is CASSDVPGQGAKGYTF. CDR3 DNA: TGTGCCAGCAGTGATGTACCGGGACAGGGGGCGAAGGGCTACACCTTC.

The chain joins TRBV2 to TRBJ1-1; no clear D. The length of the CDR3 is 12 residues. The V gene's germline CDR1 is SNHLY and CDR2 FYNNEI. Deletions cut 7 bases from V and 4 bases from J, with 10 bases between. The CDR3 region has the DNA TGTGCCAGCATTGAGATCGGCACTGAAGCTTTCTTT. Translated, it gives CASIEIGTEAFF.

J is TRBJ2-5 and V is TRBV27; 12 bases line up with TRBD2. Near its end, the DNA agrees better with TRBJ2-7, so the J call may be wrong. Germline CDR1 and CDR2: MNHEY and SMNVEV (reference sequence). The CDR3 is made up of 16 amino acids. Here the CDR3 reads CASSPSTSGRGVEQYF. In DNA form, the CDR3 reads TGTGCCAGCAGTCCCTCGACTAGCGGGAGAGGGGTCGAGCAGTACTTC.

The genes are TRBV11-2 and TRBJ2-3; 8 nucleotides match TRBD2. CDR1 and CDR2 (germline): SGHAT, FQNNGV. Trimming cost V 11 bases and J 5 bases; bases outside gene matches: 21. The CDR3 totals 17 residues. CDR3 nucleotides: TGTGCCCAAGGGGCGCGGGGGGACCCAACACTCAGAGATACGCAGTATTTT. It is translated as CAQGARGDPTLRDTQYF.

Remarks on this clone: In the same sample, other DNA sequences code for this CDR3. The CDR3 DNA is TGTGCCAGCAGTTTATCAGGGAACTTGGCCGGGGAGCTGTTTTTT. As protein: CASSLSGNLAGELFF. V usage is TRBV11-3 and J usage is TRBJ2-2; D is possibly TRBD1 (5 bases). From germline, CDR1 is SGHNT and CDR2 YENEEA. Trimming left V 6 bases short and J 6 bases short, with 17 bases between. This CDR3 spans 15 amino acids. The full variable domain, rest sourced from reference TRBV11-3 and TRBJ2-2, is EAGVVQSPRYKIIEKKQPVAFWCNPISGHNTLYWYLQNLGQGPELLIRYENEEAVDDSQLPKDRFSAERLKGVDSTLKIQPAELGDSAVYLCASSLSGNLAGELFFGEGSRLTVL.

The chain employs TRBV7-9 and TRBJ2-1; 11 nucleotides line up with TRBD2. Germline V gene lookup returns CDR1 SEHNR and CDR2 FQNEAQ (reference sequence). After removal of 3 bases from V and 1 base from J, the junction contained 8 bases not matched to a gene. The CDR3 has 18 amino acids. CDR3 DNA: TGTGCCAGCAGCTTGGCCCTCCTAGCGGGGGGTTCCTACAATGAGCAGTTCTTC. It is translated as CASSLALLAGGSYNEQFF.

This chain joins TRBV18 and TRBJ1-2; no clear D. V lost 4 bases and J lost 4, with 10 bases in between. Looked up from germline, CDR1 is KGHSH and CDR2 is LQKENI. CDR3 length: 13 residues. CDR3 bases: TGTGCCAGCTCACGGGATCCGCTCTATGGCTACACCTTC. This gives the protein CASSRDPLYGYTF. The entire variable domain, with the rest obtained from reference TRBV18 and TRBJ1-2, is as follows: NAGVMQNPRHLVRRRGQEARLRCSPMKGHSHVYWYRQLPEEGLKFMVYLQKENIIDESGMPKERFSAEFPKEGPSILRIQQVVRGDSAAYFCASSRDPLYGYTFGSGTRLTVV.

The chain employs TRBV2 and TRBJ2-5; 8 positions match TRBD1. CDR3 length: 14 residues. CDR1 and CDR2 (germline): SNHLY, FYNNEI. V shed 5 bases, J shed 5 bases, and the junction held 7 bases outside the gene matches. CDR3 nucleotide sequence: TGTGCCAGCAGTAGGGACAGGCGTCAGGAGACCCAGTACTTC. This gives the protein CASSRDRRQETQYF.

This clone was picked up a small number of times. The V call is TRBV9, the J call TRBJ2-5; TRBD2 matches at 10 bases. The germline gives CDR1 SGDLS, CDR2 YYNGEE. Losses at the gene ends were 4 bases for V and 5 bases for J; bases not matched to a gene: 14. The CDR3 has 17 amino acids. The CDR3 here is CASSSYPLAGVGETQYF. CDR3 bases: TGTGCCAGCAGCTCCTACCCCCTAGCGGGAGTGGGCGAGACCCAGTACTTC.

The rearrangement uses TRBV28 and TRBJ2-2, with TRBD2 identical over 7 bases. The CDR3 totals 14 residues. Germline V lookup: CDR1 MDHEN, CDR2 SYDVKM. V dropped 8 bases and J dropped 2; count of bases not matched to a gene: 5. The CDR3 DNA is TGTGCCAGCGGCGGGACTATAAACACCGGGGAGCTGTTTTTT. Translated, it gives CASGGTINTGELFF.

The genes are TRBV6-1 and TRBJ1-1; D is unresolved. V dropped 2 bases and J dropped 8 bases, with 15 bases sitting between them. The germline V gene has CDR1 MNHNS and CDR2 SASEGT. This CDR3 region has 14 residues. The CDR3 nucleotides are TGTGCCAGCAGTGAAACCGGAAAGACCATAGAAGCTTTCTTT. Protein product: CASSETGKTIEAFF.

CDR3 nucleotide sequence: TGTGCCAGCAGCCTTCGGACAGGGGCGGGCACTGAAGCTTTCTTT. Translation: CASSLRTGAGTEAFF. The genes are TRBV13 and TRBJ1-1; TRBD1 aligns across 9 bases. Germline CDR1 is PRHDT and CDR2 is FYEKMQ (reference sequence). Trimming cost V 5 bases and J 4 bases; bases outside gene matches: 8. The CDR3 spans 15 residues.

The chain has TRBV2 and TRBJ2-1; TRBD2 matches at 10 bases. The CDR3 totals 15 residues. With 6 bases clipped from V and 5 bases from J, the junction kept 7 bases outside the gene matches. CDR1 SNHLY and CDR2 FYNNEI come from the germline V gene. The CDR3 here is CASRAGGPWDNEQFF. Written as DNA, the CDR3 is TGTGCCAGCAGAGCGGGAGGGCCTTGGGACAATGAGCAGTTCTTC.

The chain is built from TRBV6-5 and TRBJ1-6, with unresolved D. Germline values: CDR1 MNHEY, CDR2 SVGAGI. V was trimmed by 6 bases and J by 7 bases, leaving 10 bases between them. CDR3 length equals 13 residues. The CDR3 reads CASSQTLNSPLHF. DNA for the CDR3: TGTGCCAGCAGCCAGACCCTAAATTCACCCCTCCACTTT.

The chain joins TRBV13 to TRBJ2-3; D may match TRBD1 or TRBD2 (5 bases each). This CDR3 contains 16 residues. Germline V gene lookup returns CDR1 PRHDT and CDR2 FYEKMQ (reference sequence). V lost 0 bases, J lost 3 bases, and 13 bases lay in between. For the CDR3, the DNA is TGTGCCAGCAGCTTAGGCGTGGGGGATGTAACAGATACGCAGTATTTT. Translated, it gives CASSLGVGDVTDTQYF.

The chain uses TRBV10-1 and TRBJ1-2; 7 nucleotides align to TRBD1. This CDR3 has 14 amino acids. The V gene's germline CDR1 is WNHNN and CDR2 SYGVQD (reference sequence). J was trimmed by 4 bases and V by 8 bases; bases with no gene match: 10. This CDR3 is CASSSDRAGYGYTF. The CDR3 bases are TGCGCCAGCTCCTCCGACAGGGCGGGCTATGGCTACACCTTC.

In its sample, this clone was seen once. The rearrangement joins TRBV28 to TRBJ2-1, with unresolved D. Germline V CDR1 and CDR2: MDHEN, SYDVKM. The V and J ends lost 3 bases and 8 bases respectively, with 8 bases between them. The CDR3 is made up of 12 amino acids. This chain's CDR3 is CASSFGQYEQFF. The DNA for the CDR3 is TGTGCCAGCAGTTTTGGTCAGTATGAGCAGTTCTTC.

CDR3 sequence: CASSIIPKSGATDTQYF. CDR3 sequence (DNA): TGTGCCAGCAGCATTATACCAAAAAGCGGGGCCACAGATACGCAGTATTTT. The chain links TRBV7-3 to TRBJ2-3, with 7 bases fitting TRBD2. V lost 5 bases, J lost 2 bases, and 13 bases stayed unmatched. The CDR3 sequence is 17 residues long. CDR1 SGHTA and CDR2 FQGTGA come from the germline V gene.

This chain links TRBV27 with TRBJ2-3; D call uncertain. Germline V CDR1 and CDR2: MNHEY, SMNVEV (reference sequence). V shed 2 bases and J shed 4 bases, with 19 bases lying between them. There are 17 residues in the CDR3. The CDR3 is CASSLEASLSLPDTQYF. The DNA of the CDR3 is TGTGCCAGCAGTTTAGAAGCCTCTTTAAGCCTCCCAGATACGCAGTATTTT.

The rearrangement joins TRBV30 to TRBJ2-4; 12 nucleotides line up with TRBD2. After removal of 0 bases from V and 7 bases from J, the junction contained 1 base not matched to a gene. The CDR3 is 14 amino acids. Germline CDR1 and CDR2: GTSNPN and SVGIG (reference sequence). The DNA for the CDR3 is TGTGCCTGGAGTGTTCTAGCGGGGGGGAACATTCAGTACTTC. Residues: CAWSVLAGGNIQYF.

This chain uses TRBV28 with TRBJ2-7; 13 nucleotides agree with TRBD2. V dropped 5 bases and J dropped 3; count of bases not matched to a gene: 10. Germline assignment: CDR1 MDHEN and CDR2 SYDVKM. This CDR3 has 17 residues. DNA of the CDR3: TGTGCCAGCAGTCCAGGGACTAGCGGGAAATTACTCTACGAGCAGTACTTC. Amino acids: CASSPGTSGKLLYEQYF.

The rearrangement uses TRBV28 and TRBJ2-2; D is perhaps TRBD2 (5 bases). V lost 6 bases and J 4 bases, leaving 9 bases between the germline ends. There are 13 residues in the CDR3. Germline V gene lookup returns CDR1 MDHEN and CDR2 SYDVKM. CDR3: CASRGGSTGELFF. As DNA, the CDR3 is TGTGCCAGCAGAGGAGGAAGCACCGGGGAGCTGTTTTTT.